This paragraph reports one T cell receptor beta chain. These data come from a study of blood T cell repertoires in COVID-19. Background on the study: Sites in the United States, Italy and Spain provided acute and convalescent COVID-19 samples.

Per the study methods: The authors estimated nucleated cell counts from reference gene primer amplification. Libraries were prepared by immunoSEQ multiplex PCR; TCRdb keeps only in-frame clonotypes and omits some of them. V and J calls and clone size are given by that table; D and trimming were obtained from the DNA. This sample carries a few hundred thousand clones, over 80% of them seen once, and the ten largest clones take roughly 5%. With 6 bases clipped from V and 4 bases from J, the junction kept 7 bases outside the gene matches. There are 14 residues in the CDR3. CDR1 is MNHNY, CDR2 SVGAGI, per germline (reference sequence).

Specimen: peripheral blood. The chain joins TRBV6-6 to TRBJ1-2, with 8 positions matching TRBD1. The TCR comes from a human donor in a cohort sampled during active COVID-19. The CDR3 coding sequence is TGTGCCAGCAGGCCGACAGGGGTAGCCTATGGCTACACCTTC. This sequence encodes CASRPTGVAYGYTF.